This T cell receptor (beta chain) is drawn from a study of response to subunit inactivated influenza vaccine. Study-wide points: New T cells are recruited in small numbers by each seasonal influenza vaccination, according to the authors' suggestion.

TCRdb used MiXCR to reprocess the RT-PCR reads, holding one entry per CDR3 protein. Found here are about 780,000 distinct CDR3 sequences, approximately 18% of them singletons; the top ten hold around 9.9%. V lost 3 bases and J lost 6, with 11 bases in between. The CDR3 runs to 14 residues. Germline values: CDR1 MNHEY, CDR2 SVGEGT. A remark on this clonotype: Antigen unknown.

J is TRBJ2-2 and V is TRBV6-2 or TRBV6-3; D not resolved. The clonotype was recovered from a man in his fifties who received an inactivated influenza vaccine. Material: PBMCs from blood, obtained 5 days after vaccination. The CDR3 sequence is CASSYIRGPGELFF. CDR3 sequence (DNA): TGTGCCAGCAGTTATATCCGTGGACCCGGGGAGCTGTTTTTT.